The sequence of this T cell receptor (beta chain) was determined in a study of T cell repertoires in cytomegalovirus infection. Study-wide background: Through public TCR beta signatures, both CMV infection and matching HLA type were indicated.

Concerning this clonotype itself: Its target is not known.

MiXCR, run by TCRdb on the reads, gives a single entry per CDR3 protein. The sample carries 450,000 to 650,000 distinct CDR3 sequences, over 35% recorded once. This CDR3 comprises 15 residues. Germline lookup yields CDR1 MNHEY and CDR2 SMNVEV (reference sequence). The V and J ends lost 5 bases and 4 bases, in that order; junction bases with no gene match: 5. The chain links TRBV27 to TRBJ1-5; 10 positions match TRBD1. The specimen was cultured PBMCs, collected from culture after CMV antigen stimulation. The clonotype originates from a human donor in good health (CMV status not recorded). Some clones in this sample may be carry-over from other donors' samples. The CDR3 sequence is CASSLWTGGNQPQHF. CDR3 DNA sequence: TGTGCCAGCAGTCTATGGACAGGGGGGAATCAGCCCCAGCATTTT.